This passage covers 10 T cell receptor beta chains from one sample sequenced in a study of human T cells and chemical hapten exposure. Described time point: patch test 3, about 24 weeks after DPC sensitization. Treatment defined: therapeutic diphenylcyclopropenone sensitization with weekly scalp DPC. TCRdb independently ran MiXCR on the RACE reads; one entry per CDR3 protein. The sample has more than 45,000 distinct CDR3 sequences, 9.5% to 15% seen once. The sequenced sample was whole blood, obtained in connection with sensitization to the hapten diphenylcyclopropenone (DPC). These receptor sequences come from a man between 25 and 39 years old with alopecia areata. Some clones in this sample may be carry-over from other donors' samples.

The gene calls are TRBV7-9 and TRBJ2-1, with D possibly being TRBD1 or TRBD2 (6 bases each). Deletions cut 6 bases from V and 8 bases from J, with 20 bases between. Germline CDR1 reads SEHNR; CDR2 reads FQNEAQ (reference sequence). The CDR3 covers 15 residues. CDR3 sequence reads: CASSLSRGAGDEQFF. In nucleotides, the CDR3 is TGTGCCAGCAGTCTCAGTAGGGGGGCCGGAGATGAGCAGTTCTTC.

A note on this clonotype: A much bigger clone sits one base away, suggesting this may be a read error. The chain links TRBV4-1 to TRBJ1-5; 9 bases map to TRBD1. Germline CDR1 MGHRA, CDR2 YSYEKL. The CDR3 has 17 residues. Here the CDR3 reads CANSLYTGGYSNQPQHF. DNA of the CDR3: TGCGCCAACAGCCTTTACACAGGGGGCTATAGCAATCAGCCCCAGCATTTT.

Of note for this clonotype: A much larger clone differs from this one at a single base, so this may be a read error. The chain couples TRBV7-9 to TRBJ2-3; D is perhaps TRBD1 (7 bases). The germline gives CDR1 SEHNR, CDR2 FQNEAQ (reference sequence). This CDR3 is 16 amino acids long. The CDR3 spells CASSSLKEGGTDTQCF. Written as DNA, the CDR3 is TGTGCCAGCAGCTCGCTCAAAGAGGGCGGGACAGATACGCAGTGTTTT.

The DNA of the CDR3 is TGTGCCAGCCACCCCCCCGGGATGAACACTGAAGCTTTCTTT. Its translation: CASHPPGMNTEAFF. V is TRBV28 and J is TRBJ1-1; D not certain. The CDR3 is made up of 14 amino acids. Germline lookup yields CDR1 MDHEN and CDR2 SYDVKM. The V end lost 8 bases, the J end lost 0 bases, and 13 bases lay between the germline ends.

This clonotype was counted only a few times. The V and J genes are TRBV9 and TRBJ2-7; D is perhaps TRBD1 (6 bases). V lost 3 bases and J 7 bases, leaving 8 bases between the germline ends. From germline, CDR1 is SGDLS and CDR2 YYNGEE. The CDR3 spans 11 residues. The CDR3 nucleotides read TGTGCCAGCAGCGCAAGGGGGGAGCAGTACTTC. Protein product: CASSARGEQYF.

Only a few counts were recorded for this clonotype. This chain connects TRBV20-1 to TRBJ2-7; 8 bases agree with TRBD1. Germline values: CDR1 DFQATT, CDR2 SNEGSKA (reference sequence). The J segment lost 4 bases and the V segment lost 2 bases, leaving 7 bases of the junction unmatched. The CDR3 extends over 14 amino acids. In DNA, the CDR3 is TGCAGTGCTAGATCCCCGCAGGGGGCATACGAGCAGTACTTC. Translating gives CSARSPQGAYEQYF.

This clonotype has a handful of counts. The genes are TRBV6-6 and TRBJ1-2; 7 bases line up with TRBD1. Trimming removed 6 bases from V and 1 base from J; junction bases left unmatched: 2. CDR1 is MNHNY and CDR2 is SVGAGI in the germline V gene (reference sequence). CDR3 size: 13 residues. The CDR3 here is CASRQGDNYGYTF. In nucleotides, the CDR3 is TGTGCCAGCAGGCAGGGGGATAACTATGGCTACACCTTC.

The sample holds a few counts of this clonotype. The chain has TRBV9 and TRBJ2-5, with 9 bases matching TRBD1. The V segment lost 3 bases and the J segment 4 bases; nucleotides outside the gene matches: 1. This CDR3 comprises 13 residues. Germline CDR1 and CDR2: SGDLS and YYNGEE. This chain's CDR3 is CASSEGQGETQYF. The CDR3 DNA is TGTGCCAGCAGCGAGGGACAGGGAGAGACCCAGTACTTC.

The chain links TRBV3-1 to TRBJ2-2; D assignment may be TRBD1 or TRBD2 (5 bases each). V was trimmed by 1 base and J by 4 bases, leaving 10 bases between them. From germline, CDR1 is LGHDT and CDR2 YNNKEL (reference sequence). The CDR3 consists of 15 residues. The CDR3 coding sequence is TGTGCCAGCAGCCAAGGAGAGGGGTTCACCGGGGAGCTGTTTTTT. It codes for CASSQGEGFTGELFF. Supplemented by reference TRBV3-1 and TRBJ2-2, the full variable domain reads DTAVSQTPKYLVTQMGNDKSIKCEQNLGHDTMYWYKQDSKKFLKIMFSYNNKELIINETVPNRFSPKSPDKAHLNLHINSLELGDSAVYFCASSQGEGFTGELFFGEGSRLTVL.

This clonotype was observed at least ten times. The DNA for the CDR3 is TGTGCCAGCAGTTATACCCCTGGACAGGGTGCTGGAAACACCATATATTTT. As protein: CASSYTPGQGAGNTIYF. This sequence joins TRBV6-6 and TRBJ1-3, with 8 bases matching TRBD1. Germline loops: CDR1 MNHNY, CDR2 SVGAGI (reference sequence). V lost 3 bases to trimming and J lost 2 bases; unmatched junction nucleotides: 9. This CDR3 comprises 17 residues.